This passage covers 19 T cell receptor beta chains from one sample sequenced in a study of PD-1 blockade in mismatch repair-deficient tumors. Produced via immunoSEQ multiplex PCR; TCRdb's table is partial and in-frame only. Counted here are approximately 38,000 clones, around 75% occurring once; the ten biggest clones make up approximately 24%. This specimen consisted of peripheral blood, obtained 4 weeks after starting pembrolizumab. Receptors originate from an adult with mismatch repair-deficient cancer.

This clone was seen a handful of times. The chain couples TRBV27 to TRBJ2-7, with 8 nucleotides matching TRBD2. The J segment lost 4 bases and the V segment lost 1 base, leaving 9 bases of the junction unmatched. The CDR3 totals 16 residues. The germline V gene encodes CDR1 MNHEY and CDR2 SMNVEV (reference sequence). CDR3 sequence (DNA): TGTGCCAGCAGTTTATGGACCGGCGGGGGGATTTACGAGCAGTACTTC. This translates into CASSLWTGGGIYEQYF.

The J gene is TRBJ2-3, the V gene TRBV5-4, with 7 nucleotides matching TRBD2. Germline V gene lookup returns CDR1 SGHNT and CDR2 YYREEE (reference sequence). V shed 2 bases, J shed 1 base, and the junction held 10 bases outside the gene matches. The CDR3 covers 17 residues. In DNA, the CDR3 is TGTGCCAGCAGCTTTGCGACACTAGCGTCTGGCACAGATACGCAGTATTTT. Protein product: CASSFATLASGTDTQYF.

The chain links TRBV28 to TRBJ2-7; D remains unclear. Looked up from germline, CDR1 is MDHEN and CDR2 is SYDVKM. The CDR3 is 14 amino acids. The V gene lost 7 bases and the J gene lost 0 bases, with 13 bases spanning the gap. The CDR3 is CASTPPVSSYEQYF. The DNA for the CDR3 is TGTGCCAGCACCCCCCCGGTGAGCTCCTACGAGCAGTACTTC.

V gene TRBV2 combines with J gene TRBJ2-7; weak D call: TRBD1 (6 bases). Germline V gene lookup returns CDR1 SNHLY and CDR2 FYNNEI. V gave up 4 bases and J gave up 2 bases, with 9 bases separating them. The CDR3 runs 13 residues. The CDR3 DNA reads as TGTGCCAGCAGTGGGGACAAGACCTACGAGCAGTACTTC. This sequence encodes CASSGDKTYEQYF.

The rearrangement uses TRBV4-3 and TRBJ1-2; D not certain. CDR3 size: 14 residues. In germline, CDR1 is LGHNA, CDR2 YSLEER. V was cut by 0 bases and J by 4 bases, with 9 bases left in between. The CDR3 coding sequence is TGCGCCAGCAGCCAAGATCGACTGTTCTATGGCTACACCTTC. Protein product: CASSQDRLFYGYTF.

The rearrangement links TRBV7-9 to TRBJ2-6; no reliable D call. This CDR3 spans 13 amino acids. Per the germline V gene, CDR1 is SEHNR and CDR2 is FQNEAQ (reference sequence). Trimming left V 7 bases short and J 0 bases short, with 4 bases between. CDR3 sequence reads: CASISSGANVLTF. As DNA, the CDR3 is TGTGCCAGCATTTCCTCTGGGGCCAACGTCCTGACTTTC.

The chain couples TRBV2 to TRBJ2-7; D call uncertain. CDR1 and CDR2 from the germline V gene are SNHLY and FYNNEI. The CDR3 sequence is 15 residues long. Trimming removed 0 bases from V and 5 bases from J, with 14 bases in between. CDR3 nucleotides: TGTGCCAGCAGTGAAGCGCGGCAGGTCCCCAACGAGCAGTACTTC. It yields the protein CASSEARQVPNEQYF.

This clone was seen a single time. The CDR3 region is CAWSVSRTGLRGQYF. The CDR3 coding sequence is TGTGCCTGGAGTGTATCACGGACAGGCCTAAGGGGGCAGTACTTC. The chain uses TRBV30 and TRBJ2-7, with TRBD1 matching 7 bases. This CDR3 comprises 15 residues. V was clipped by 0 bases and J by 9 bases; unmatched bases: 14. CDR1 and CDR2 (germline): GTSNPN, SVGIG (reference sequence).

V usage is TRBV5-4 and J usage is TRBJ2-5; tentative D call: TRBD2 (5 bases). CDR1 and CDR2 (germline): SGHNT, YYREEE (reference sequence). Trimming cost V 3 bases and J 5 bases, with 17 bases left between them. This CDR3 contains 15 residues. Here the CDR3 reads CASSSSLGGIETQYF. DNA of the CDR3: TGTGCCAGCAGCTCGAGTCTAGGAGGAATTGAGACCCAGTACTTC. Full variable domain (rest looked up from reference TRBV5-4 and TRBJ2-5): ETGVTQSPTHLIKTRGQQVTLRCSSQSGHNTVSWYQQALGQGPQFIFQYYREEENGRGNFPPRFSGLQFPNYSSELNVNALELDDSALYLCASSSSLGGIETQYFGPGTRLLVL.

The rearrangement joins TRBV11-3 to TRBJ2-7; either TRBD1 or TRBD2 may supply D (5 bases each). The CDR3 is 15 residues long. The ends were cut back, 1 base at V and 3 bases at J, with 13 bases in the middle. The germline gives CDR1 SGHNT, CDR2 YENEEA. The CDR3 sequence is CASSLGWDGNYEQYF. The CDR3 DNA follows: TGTGCCAGCAGCTTAGGCTGGGACGGAAACTACGAGCAGTACTTC.

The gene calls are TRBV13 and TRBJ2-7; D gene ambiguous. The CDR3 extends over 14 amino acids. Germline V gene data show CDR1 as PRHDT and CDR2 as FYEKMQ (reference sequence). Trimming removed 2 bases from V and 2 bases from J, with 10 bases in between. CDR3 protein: CASSLKYNPYEQYF. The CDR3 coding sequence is TGTGCCAGCAGCTTAAAGTACAATCCCTACGAGCAGTACTTC. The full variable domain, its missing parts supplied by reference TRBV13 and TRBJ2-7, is AAGVIQSPRHLIKEKRETATLKCYPIPRHDTVYWYQQGPGQDPQFLISFYEKMQSDKGSIPDRFSAQQFSDYHSELNMSSLELGDSALYFCASSLKYNPYEQYFGPGTRLTVT.

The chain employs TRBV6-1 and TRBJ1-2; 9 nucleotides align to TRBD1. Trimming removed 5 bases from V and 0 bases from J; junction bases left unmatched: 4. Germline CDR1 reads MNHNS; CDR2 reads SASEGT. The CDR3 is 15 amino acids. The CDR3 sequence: CASSWTGDPNYGYTF. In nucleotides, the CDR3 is TGTGCCAGCAGTTGGACAGGGGATCCTAACTATGGCTACACCTTC.

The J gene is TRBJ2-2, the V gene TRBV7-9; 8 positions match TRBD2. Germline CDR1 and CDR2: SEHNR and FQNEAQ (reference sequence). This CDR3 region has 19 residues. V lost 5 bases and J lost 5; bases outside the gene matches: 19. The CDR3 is CASSHTGGGRPQKTGELFF. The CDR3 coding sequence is TGTGCCAGCAGCCACACGGGGGGCGGGAGGCCCCAGAAGACCGGGGAGCTGTTTTTT.

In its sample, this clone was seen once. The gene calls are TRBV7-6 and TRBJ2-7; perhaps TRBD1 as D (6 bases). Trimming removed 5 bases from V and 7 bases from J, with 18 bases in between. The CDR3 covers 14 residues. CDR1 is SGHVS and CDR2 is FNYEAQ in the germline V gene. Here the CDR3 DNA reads TGTGCCAGCAGCCTAGGGACAAATCCTACGGAGCAGTACTTC. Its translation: CASSLGTNPTEQYF.

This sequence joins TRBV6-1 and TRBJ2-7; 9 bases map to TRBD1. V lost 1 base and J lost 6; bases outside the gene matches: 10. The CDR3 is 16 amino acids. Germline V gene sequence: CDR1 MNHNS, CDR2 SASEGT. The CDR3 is CASSEESGTGSSEQYF. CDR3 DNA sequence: TGTGCCAGCAGTGAAGAATCCGGGACAGGGTCATCCGAGCAGTACTTC.

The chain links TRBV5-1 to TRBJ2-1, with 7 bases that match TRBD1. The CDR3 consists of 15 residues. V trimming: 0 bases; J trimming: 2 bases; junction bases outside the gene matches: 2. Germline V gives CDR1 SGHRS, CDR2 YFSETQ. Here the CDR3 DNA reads TGCGCCAGCAGCTTGGACCAGGGGGCCTACAATGAGCAGTTCTTC. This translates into CASSLDQGAYNEQFF.

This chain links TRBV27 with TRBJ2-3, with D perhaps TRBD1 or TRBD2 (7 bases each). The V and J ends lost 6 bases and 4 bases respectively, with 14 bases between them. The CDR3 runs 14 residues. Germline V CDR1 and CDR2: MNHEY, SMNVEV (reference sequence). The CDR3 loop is CASRPGGGPDTQYF. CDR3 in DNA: TGTGCCAGCAGACCAGGGGGGGGACCAGATACGCAGTATTTT.

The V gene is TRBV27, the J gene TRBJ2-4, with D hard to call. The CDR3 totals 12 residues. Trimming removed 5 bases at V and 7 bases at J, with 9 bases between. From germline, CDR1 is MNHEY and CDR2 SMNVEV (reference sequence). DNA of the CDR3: TGTGCCAGCAGTACTACCGGGAACATTCAGTACTTC. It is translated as CASSTTGNIQYF.

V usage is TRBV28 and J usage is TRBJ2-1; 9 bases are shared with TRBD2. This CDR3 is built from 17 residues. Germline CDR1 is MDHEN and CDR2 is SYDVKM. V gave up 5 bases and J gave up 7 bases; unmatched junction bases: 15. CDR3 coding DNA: TGTGCCAGCAGTCCCCCCCGCCTCGGGACTAGCCAAAATGAGCAGTTCTTC. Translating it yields CASSPPRLGTSQNEQFF.